Shown below are 2 T cell receptor beta chains from a single sample sequenced in a study of siplizumab effects on memory and regulatory T cells. Repertoires were generated with immunoSEQ multiplex PCR, while TCRdb's copy carries only in-frame clones and drops some. The sample lists about 100,000 clones, 94% occurring once. Source material: Tregs sorted from blood. The origin of the receptors is a human donor in good health.

The CDR3 DNA follows: TGTGCCAGCAGCTTTGACAGGTGGGGTTACGAGCAGTACTTC. This gives the protein CASSFDRWGYEQYF. The rearrangement joins TRBV5-4 to TRBJ2-7; D perhaps matches TRBD1 (6 bases). Germline-derived CDR1 and CDR2 are SGHNT and YYREEE (reference sequence). The CDR3 is 14 residues long. V was pared by 2 bases and J by 4 bases, with 13 bases between. Complete variable domain (other parts from reference TRBV5-4 and TRBJ2-7): ETGVTQSPTHLIKTRGQQVTLRCSSQSGHNTVSWYQQALGQGPQFIFQYYREEENGRGNFPPRFSGLQFPNYSSELNVNALELDDSALYLCASSFDRWGYEQYFGPGTRLTVT.

This chain joins TRBV19 and TRBJ2-5; the D gene is possibly TRBD1 (5 bases). V dropped 4 bases and J dropped 4 bases, with 16 bases sitting between them. The CDR3 runs to 15 residues. The germline CDR1 and CDR2 sequences are LNHDA and SQIVND (reference sequence). The CDR3 here is CASSTKHRPRETQYF. CDR3 nucleotide sequence: TGTGCCAGTAGTACTAAACACAGGCCACGAGAGACCCAGTACTTC. The entire variable domain, with the rest obtained from reference TRBV19 and TRBJ2-5, is as follows: DGGITQSPKYLFRKEGQNVTLSCEQNLNHDAMYWYRQDPGQGLRLIYYSQIVNDFQKGDIAEGYSVSREKKESFPLTVTSAQKNPTAFYLCASSTKHRPRETQYFGPGTRLLVL.